One sample yielded the 18 T cell receptor beta chains listed below, sequenced in a study of CD8 T cells in Susac syndrome. It was with random hexamers that 0.5 to 1 ug RNA was reverse transcribed. TCRdb re-derived calls from the immunoSEQ multiplex PCR reads in MiXCR, one entry per CDR3 protein. The sample yields some 300,000 distinct CDR3 sequences, 70% to 90% seen once. Source material: CD8+ T cells from PBMCs. The receptors derive from a human donor with multiple sclerosis.

The chain joins TRBV28 to TRBJ2-7; D is uncertain. Looked up from germline, CDR1 is MDHEN and CDR2 is SYDVKM. Trimming shortened V by 2 bases and J by 7 bases, and 15 bases separated the two germline ends. The CDR3 has 14 residues. The CDR3 loop reads CASSLETLGKEQYF. The CDR3 DNA is TGTGCCAGCAGTTTAGAGACCCTGGGAAAGGAGCAGTACTTC.

The rearrangement uses TRBV2 and TRBJ2-1; weak D call: TRBD2 (6 bases). Germline CDR1 is SNHLY and CDR2 is FYNNEI. The CDR3 totals 14 residues. The V and J ends lost 8 bases and 1 base respectively, with 12 bases between them. DNA for the CDR3: TGTGCCAGCTGGGTAGCGGTTTCCTACAATGAGCAGTTCTTC. It specifies CASWVAVSYNEQFF.

The CDR3 nucleotides read TGTGCCAGCAGATCTGAAGGCCGATATCCAGACAATGAGCAGTTCTTC. As protein: CASRSEGRYPDNEQFF. The V and J genes are TRBV2 and TRBJ2-1; no definite D call. V was cut by 6 bases and J by 5 bases, with 20 bases left in between. This CDR3 is 16 amino acids long. CDR1 is SNHLY, CDR2 FYNNEI, per germline.

This clonotype was seen a single time. The chain employs TRBV29-1 and TRBJ1-2; 7 bases align to TRBD1. Trimming took 6 bases from V and 4 from J; bases not matched to a gene: 11. There are 14 residues in the CDR3. The germline gives CDR1 SQVTM, CDR2 ANQGSEA. The CDR3 sequence is CSVPQGGRSYGYTF. The CDR3 bases are TGCAGCGTACCCCAAGGGGGCCGGAGCTATGGCTACACCTTC.

The J gene is TRBJ2-1, the V gene TRBV19, with 8 bases that match TRBD2. This CDR3 contains 14 residues. Germline V gives CDR1 LNHDA, CDR2 SQIVND (reference sequence). J gave up 4 bases and V 6 bases, and 5 bases lay outside the gene matches. CDR3 sequence (DNA): TGTGCCAGTAGCGGGCCGGGGGGGTACAATGAGCAGTTCTTC. Protein: CASSGPGGYNEQFF.

This clonotype was seen just once. This chain uses TRBV20-1 with TRBJ2-7; D unresolved. V was cut by 4 bases and J by 4 bases, with 5 bases left in between. Germline loops: CDR1 DFQATT, CDR2 SNEGSKA (reference sequence). The CDR3 consists of 10 residues. This chain's CDR3 is CSAKAYEQYF. DNA for the CDR3: TGCAGTGCTAAGGCGTACGAGCAGTACTTC.

This chain uses TRBV25-1 with TRBJ2-7; the match to TRBD1 covers 8 bases. The germline CDR1 and CDR2 sequences are MGHDK and SYGVNS. The ends lost 8 bases at V and 7 bases at J; junction bases unmatched: 13. The CDR3 is made up of 14 amino acids. CDR3 coding DNA: TGTGCCAGCGGGCCGGCAGGGGGCTCGGGGGAGCAGTACTTC. This codes for CASGPAGGSGEQYF.

The V and J genes are TRBV6-6 and TRBJ2-1, with D possibly TRBD1 on 5 matching bases. The V end lost 7 bases, the J end lost 10 bases, and 14 bases lay between the germline ends. This CDR3 has 12 residues. Germline V gene lookup returns CDR1 MNHNY and CDR2 SVGAGI (reference sequence). Written as DNA, the CDR3 is TGTGCCAGCATTCAGGGTTTAAGGGAGCAGTTCTTC. Protein: CASIQGLREQFF.

This clonotype was seen only a few times. The chain couples TRBV29-1 to TRBJ2-7, with D maybe TRBD1 (6 bases). CDR3 length: 13 residues. CDR1 is SQVTM and CDR2 is ANQGSEA in the germline V gene. V was cut by 2 bases and J by 0 bases, with 8 bases left in between. CDR3 in amino acids: CSVEWTDSYEQYF. The CDR3 DNA follows: TGCAGCGTTGAATGGACAGACTCCTACGAGCAGTACTTC.

The sample holds one count of this clonotype. The chain has TRBV5-1 and TRBJ1-1; D ambiguous. The V end lost 4 bases, the J end lost 2 bases, and 15 bases lay between the germline ends. Germline-derived CDR1 and CDR2 are SGHRS and YFSETQ. The CDR3 loop spans 15 amino acids. The DNA for the CDR3 is TGCGCCAGCAGCCAGCTAGGAACAGTTAACACTGAAGCTTTCTTT. Its protein is CASSQLGTVNTEAFF.

This rearrangement joins TRBV29-1 to TRBJ1-2; tentative D call: TRBD1 (5 bases). Per germline, CDR1 SQVTM and CDR2 ANQGSEA. This CDR3 spans 11 amino acids. Trimming shortened V by 4 bases and J by 8 bases, and 11 bases separated the two germline ends. The CDR3 protein is CSVVQERGYTF. The CDR3 DNA reads as TGCAGCGTTGTACAGGAGAGAGGCTACACCTTC. The full variable domain, with the rest looked up from reference TRBV29-1 and TRBJ1-2, is SAVISQKPSRDICQRGTSLTIQCQVDSQVTMMFWYRQQPGQSLTLIATANQGSEATYESGFVIDKFPISRPNLTFSTLTVSNMSPEDSSIYLCSVVQERGYTFGSGTRLTVV.

The V gene is TRBV29-1, the J gene TRBJ2-5; D could derive from TRBD1 or TRBD2 (5 bases each). The ends were cut back, 6 bases at V and 4 bases at J, with 18 bases in the middle. The germline CDR1 and CDR2 sequences are SQVTM and ANQGSEA. This CDR3 has 14 residues. CDR3 in amino acids: CSVLDEGRRETQYF. The DNA of the CDR3 is TGCAGCGTCTTGGACGAGGGGCGGCGAGAGACCCAGTACTTC.

The J gene is TRBJ2-7, the V gene TRBV5-4; D gene uncertain. The V gene's germline CDR1 is SGHNT and CDR2 YYREEE (reference sequence). V gave up 4 bases and J gave up 2 bases, with 13 bases separating them. The CDR3 has 14 residues. CDR3 in DNA: TGTGCCAGCAGCCCCTTTGGCGATACCTACGAGCAGTACTTC. It encodes CASSPFGDTYEQYF. The variable domain in full, completed from reference TRBV5-4 and TRBJ2-7, reads ETGVTQSPTHLIKTRGQQVTLRCSSQSGHNTVSWYQQALGQGPQFIFQYYREEENGRGNFPPRFSGLQFPNYSSELNVNALELDDSALYLCASSPFGDTYEQYFGPGTRLTVT.

The chain has TRBV9 and TRBJ2-3, with D unresolved. Germline V gene sequence: CDR1 SGDLS, CDR2 YYNGEE. The CDR3 covers 12 residues. The ends were cut back, 4 bases at V and 5 bases at J, with 8 bases in the middle. Here the CDR3 reads CASSRDQDTQYF. The CDR3 DNA sequence: TGTGCCAGCAGCAGGGATCAAGATACGCAGTATTTT.

The V gene is TRBV6-5, the J gene TRBJ2-4, with unresolved D. Trimming took 6 bases from V and 0 from J, leaving 12 bases between them. Germline lookup yields CDR1 MNHEY and CDR2 SVGAGI. The length of the CDR3 is 15 residues. This CDR3 reads CASSPQPLAKNIQYF. As DNA, the CDR3 is TGTGCCAGCAGCCCCCAGCCACTAGCCAAAAACATTCAGTACTTC.

A single count supports this clonotype. V is TRBV9 and J is TRBJ2-1, with 7 positions matching TRBD1. The CDR3 spans 17 residues. Germline CDR1 and CDR2: SGDLS and YYNGEE. The trim removed 4 bases at V and 7 bases at J, leaving 17 bases unmatched. In nucleotides, the CDR3 is TGTGCCAGCAGCAACGTAGTAATGGCTGGCAGGGGGAATGAGCAGTTCTTC. Translating gives CASSNVVMAGRGNEQFF. Variable domain in full (rest from reference TRBV9 and TRBJ2-1): DSGVTQTPKHLITATGQRVTLRCSPRSGDLSVYWYQQSLDQGLQFLIQYYNGEERAKGNILERFSAQQFPDLHSELNLSSLELGDSALYFCASSNVVMAGRGNEQFFGPGTRLTVL.

This chain joins TRBV7-9 and TRBJ2-2, with D unresolved. V dropped 3 bases and J dropped 10 bases, with 6 bases sitting between them. Germline V gives CDR1 SEHNR, CDR2 FQNEAQ (reference sequence). CDR3 length equals 11 residues. CDR3 amino acids: CASSLGVELFF. The CDR3 DNA sequence: TGTGCCAGCAGCTTGGGTGTGGAGCTGTTTTTT.

This rearrangement joins TRBV7-2 to TRBJ2-7, with D unresolved. This CDR3 is built from 12 residues. Germline values: CDR1 SGHTA, CDR2 FQGNSA. The V and J ends lost 5 bases and 6 bases respectively, with 11 bases between them. Here the CDR3 DNA reads TGTGCCAGCAGCCGACCACTCCGCGAGCAGTACTTC. Protein sequence: CASSRPLREQYF.